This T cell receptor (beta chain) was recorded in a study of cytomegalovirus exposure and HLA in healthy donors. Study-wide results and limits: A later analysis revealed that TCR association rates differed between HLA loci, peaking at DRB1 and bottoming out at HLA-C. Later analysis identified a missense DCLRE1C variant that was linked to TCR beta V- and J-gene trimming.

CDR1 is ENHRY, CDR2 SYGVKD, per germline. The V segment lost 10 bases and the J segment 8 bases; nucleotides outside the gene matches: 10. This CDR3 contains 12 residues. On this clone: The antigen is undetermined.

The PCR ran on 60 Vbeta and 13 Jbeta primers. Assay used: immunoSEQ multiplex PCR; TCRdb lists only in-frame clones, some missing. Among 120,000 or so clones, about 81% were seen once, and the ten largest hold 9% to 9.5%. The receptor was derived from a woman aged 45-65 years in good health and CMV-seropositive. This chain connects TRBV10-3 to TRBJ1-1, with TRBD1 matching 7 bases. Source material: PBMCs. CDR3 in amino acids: CATQGQDTEAFF. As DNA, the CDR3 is TGTGCCACCCAAGGACAGGATACCGAAGCTTTCTTT.